The 23 T cell receptor beta chains below were found in one sample sequenced in a study of Ad26.COV2.S vaccination and SARS-CoV-2 variants. TCRdb's table, derived via immunoSEQ multiplex PCR, lists solely in-frame clones and lacks some. This table holds tens of thousands of clones, approximately 83% found once. The sequences come from peripheral blood, collected after recovery from COVID-19. Receptors originate from a human donor who had recovered from COVID-19.

This chain uses TRBV30 with TRBJ1-2; 8 nucleotides match TRBD1. Trimming at V came to 7 bases and at J to 6 bases, leaving 4 bases not matched to a gene. Germline V gives CDR1 GTSNPN, CDR2 SVGIG (reference sequence). There are 11 residues in the CDR3. The CDR3 bases are TGTGCCTCCAGGGGGCAGGATGGCTACACCTTC. Translating gives CASRGQDGYTF.

This clone was observed once. This sequence joins TRBV19 and TRBJ1-6, with D uncertain. The CDR3 sequence is 14 residues long. Germline CDR1 is LNHDA and CDR2 is SQIVND (reference sequence). Trimming removed 7 bases at V and 9 bases at J, with 16 bases between. CDR3 region: CASNLRQIGSPLHF. The CDR3 nucleotides read TGTGCCAGTAATCTACGGCAGATCGGTTCACCCCTCCACTTT.

The chain couples TRBV12-3 or TRBV12-4 to TRBJ2-3; unclear D gene. This CDR3 comprises 11 residues. The ends were cut back, 6 bases at V and 6 bases at J, with 7 bases in the middle. CDR3 nucleotides: TGTGCCAGCAGGCGTTTGGATACGCAGTATTTT. Protein sequence: CASRRLDTQYF.

This clone was recorded once. The V call is TRBV6-4, the J call TRBJ1-1, with D possibly matching TRBD1 (5 bases). This CDR3 is built from 15 residues. Between the trimmed V and J ends, which lost 0 bases and 2 bases, there was a span of 10 bases. CDR1 and CDR2 (germline): MRHNA, SNTAGT. CDR3 bases: TGTGCCAGCAGTGACTCGTCCAGGGCTAACACTGAAGCTTTCTTT. Its protein is CASSDSSRANTEAFF.

The chain uses TRBV6-5 and TRBJ2-2; 7 bases line up with TRBD1. The CDR3 runs 13 residues. The V and J ends lost 6 bases and 7 bases, in that order; junction bases with no gene match: 5. Per the germline V gene, CDR1 is MNHEY and CDR2 is SVGAGI. In nucleotides, the CDR3 is TGTGCCAGCAGGGGAGCAGGGGGCGGGGAGCTGTTTTTT. This translates into CASRGAGGGELFF.

This chain connects TRBV10-3 to TRBJ2-3; maybe TRBD1 (5 bases). The CDR3 is made up of 17 amino acids. Germline CDR1 ENHRY, CDR2 SYGVKD. V lost 0 bases and J 4 bases, leaving 17 bases between the germline ends. The CDR3 reads CAISESLGATNADTQYF. CDR3 DNA sequence: TGTGCCATCAGTGAGTCGTTAGGGGCGACCAACGCAGATACGCAGTATTTT.

The gene calls are TRBV19 and TRBJ1-1; perhaps TRBD1 as D (6 bases). This CDR3 contains 14 residues. Germline values: CDR1 LNHDA, CDR2 SQIVND (reference sequence). Trimming shortened V by 3 bases and J by 7 bases, and 15 bases separated the two germline ends. CDR3 protein: CASSMGGDSGEAFF. The DNA of the CDR3 is TGTGCCAGTAGTATGGGGGGCGACAGTGGTGAAGCTTTCTTT.

V usage is TRBV21-1 and J usage is TRBJ2-2; the D call TRBD2 from the table was never checked on the DNA. TRBV21-1 is a listed pseudogene. This CDR3 has 16 amino acids. DNA for the CDR3: TGTGCCAGCAGCTATAAGCGGGGCCGGAACACCGGGGAGCTGTTTTTT. As protein: CASSYKRGRNTGELFF.

The J gene is TRBJ1-2, the V gene TRBV24-1, with TRBD1 identical over 10 bases. This CDR3 spans 17 amino acids. V dropped 3 bases and J dropped 0; count of bases not matched to a gene: 6. CDR1 and CDR2 from the germline V gene are KGHDR and SFDVKD. The CDR3 is CATSDRPGQGTNYGYTF. The CDR3 DNA reads as TGTGCCACCAGTGATCGCCCGGGACAGGGGACTAACTATGGCTACACCTTC.

The chain employs TRBV5-1 and TRBJ2-1, with a possible D match to TRBD1 (6 bases). Trimming pared 0 bases from V and 4 bases from J, leaving 11 bases between. Germline loops: CDR1 SGHRS, CDR2 YFSETQ. This CDR3 is 15 amino acids long. The chain's CDR3 is CASSLGAGVYNEQFF. CDR3 sequence (DNA): TGCGCCAGCAGCTTGGGGGCAGGGGTGTACAATGAGCAGTTCTTC. The variable domain in full, completed from reference TRBV5-1 and TRBJ2-1, reads KAGVTQTPRYLIKTRGQQVTLSCSPISGHRSVSWYQQTPGQGLQFLFEYFSETQRNKGNFPGRFSGRQFSNSRSEMNVSTLELGDSALYLCASSLGAGVYNEQFFGPGTRLTVL.

The chain joins TRBV19 to TRBJ2-1; 11 nucleotides match TRBD2. The germline CDR1 and CDR2 sequences are LNHDA and SQIVND (reference sequence). V gave up 3 bases and J gave up 8 bases; unmatched junction bases: 6. This CDR3 is built from 15 residues. The CDR3 bases are TGTGCCAGTAGTATTCGACTAGCGGGATTGGATGAGCAGTTCTTC. Protein: CASSIRLAGLDEQFF.

This chain links TRBV29-1 with TRBJ1-1, with 8 bases identical to TRBD1. CDR3 length: 13 amino acids. The J segment lost 4 bases and the V segment lost 6 bases, leaving 7 bases of the junction unmatched. Germline CDR1 reads SQVTM; CDR2 reads ANQGSEA. The DNA of the CDR3 is TGCAGCGTCAGGACAGGGTTGAGCACTGAAGCTTTCTTT. Its translation: CSVRTGLSTEAFF. Looking up the rest from reference TRBV29-1 and TRBJ1-1 gives the full variable domain: SAVISQKPSRDICQRGTSLTIQCQVDSQVTMMFWYRQQPGQSLTLIATANQGSEATYESGFVIDKFPISRPNLTFSTLTVSNMSPEDSSIYLCSVRTGLSTEAFFGQGTRLTVV.

This clone was counted only a few times. The chain couples TRBV5-1 to TRBJ1-3; D unclear. The CDR3 loop spans 17 amino acids. V was pared by 0 bases and J by 0 bases, with 13 bases between. Germline lookup yields CDR1 SGHRS and CDR2 YFSETQ. The CDR3 DNA is TGCGCCAGCAGCTTGGTCACGGGGAGCAGCTCTGGAAACACCATATATTTT. This translates into CASSLVTGSSSGNTIYF. Full variable domain (rest looked up from reference TRBV5-1 and TRBJ1-3): KAGVTQTPRYLIKTRGQQVTLSCSPISGHRSVSWYQQTPGQGLQFLFEYFSETQRNKGNFPGRFSGRQFSNSRSEMNVSTLELGDSALYLCASSLVTGSSSGNTIYFGEGSWLTVV.

The rearrangement uses TRBV3-1 (or the pseudogene TRBV3-2) and TRBJ1-6, with TRBD1 identical over 8 bases. Germline CDR1 reads LGHDT; CDR2 reads YNNKEL (reference sequence). The CDR3 loop spans 12 amino acids. V dropped 10 bases and J dropped 9; count of bases not matched to a gene: 5. The CDR3 coding sequence is TGTGCCACTCAGACAGGGGTTTCACCCCTCCACTTT. Translated: CATQTGVSPLHF.

Here the CDR3 reads CASSQLGAGEGTQYF. As DNA, the CDR3 is TGCGCCAGCAGCCAGTTAGGAGCGGGAGAGGGTACGCAGTATTTT. The chain has TRBV5-1 and TRBJ2-3; 8 bases align to TRBD2. V gave up 4 bases and J gave up 8 bases; unmatched junction bases: 12. CDR1 and CDR2 from the germline V gene are SGHRS and YFSETQ. The CDR3 contains 15 residues.

The chain uses TRBV19 and TRBJ1-1; D call uncertain. Between the trimmed V and J ends, which lost 2 bases and 11 bases, there was a span of 15 bases. The length of the CDR3 is 13 residues. The germline V gene has CDR1 LNHDA and CDR2 SQIVND (reference sequence). The CDR3 loop is CASSINEAVKAFF. The CDR3 DNA is TGTGCCAGTAGTATAAATGAGGCTGTGAAGGCTTTCTTT. The full variable domain, with the rest looked up from reference TRBV19 and TRBJ1-1, is DGGITQSPKYLFRKEGQNVTLSCEQNLNHDAMYWYRQDPGQGLRLIYYSQIVNDFQKGDIAEGYSVSREKKESFPLTVTSAQKNPTAFYLCASSINEAVKAFFGQGTRLTVV.

J is TRBJ2-1 and V is TRBV11-2; perhaps TRBD2 as D (6 bases). There are 15 residues in the CDR3. Germline V CDR1 and CDR2: SGHAT, FQNNGV. V lost 5 bases, J lost 2 bases, and 13 bases lay in between. The CDR3 region is CASSLTRGTYNEQFF. The CDR3 region has the DNA TGTGCCAGCAGCCTTACGCGGGGTACCTACAATGAGCAGTTCTTC.

This chain links TRBV7-2 with TRBJ1-6, with D maybe TRBD1 (5 bases). The CDR3 length is 15 residues. The V end was cut by 5 bases, the J end by 10 bases, with 18 bases between. Germline loops: CDR1 SGHTA, CDR2 FQGNSA. CDR3 sequence reads: CASSPGTAEVSPLHF. DNA for the CDR3: TGTGCCAGCAGCCCCGGGACGGCGGAGGTCTCACCCCTCCACTTT.

The gene calls are TRBV6-2 or TRBV6-3 and TRBJ1-1, with TRBD1 matching over 9 bases. Germline V gives CDR1 MNHEY, CDR2 SVGEGT. The trim removed 7 bases at V and 1 base at J, leaving 10 bases unmatched. The CDR3 is 16 amino acids. The CDR3 DNA is TGTGCCAGCACCCCACTCGGACAGGGGACGAACACTGAAGCTTTCTTT. Translation: CASTPLGQGTNTEAFF.

This chain uses TRBV7-3 with TRBJ1-1, with a weak D call TRBD1 (6 bases). From germline, CDR1 is SGHTA and CDR2 FQGTGA. CDR3 length: 14 amino acids. V dropped 5 bases and J dropped 6 bases, with 16 bases sitting between them. The CDR3 DNA sequence: TGTGCCAGCAGCCCTGGACAGTCTACTTCTGAAGCTTTCTTT. This encodes CASSPGQSTSEAFF.

The V call is TRBV10-3, the J call TRBJ2-3; TRBD1 matches at 9 bases. The V segment lost 2 bases and the J segment 2 bases; nucleotides outside the gene matches: 5. This CDR3 has 16 amino acids. CDR1 and CDR2 (germline): ENHRY, SYGVKD. The CDR3 loop is CAISEPQGASTDTQYF. CDR3 coding DNA: TGTGCCATCAGTGAGCCACAGGGGGCGTCCACAGATACGCAGTATTTT.

The chain joins TRBV4-1 to TRBJ1-2; 7 bases align to TRBD1. The CDR3 runs to 14 residues. Trimming removed 0 bases from V and 7 bases from J; junction bases left unmatched: 5. Per the germline V gene, CDR1 is MGHRA and CDR2 is YSYEKL. CDR3 nucleotide sequence: TGCGCCAGCAGCCAAGATGGGGGACAGCTTGGCTACACCTTC. It yields the protein CASSQDGGQLGYTF.

The J gene is TRBJ1-4, the V gene TRBV5-1; no clear D. V was trimmed by 1 base and J by 0 bases, leaving 7 bases between them. The CDR3 length is 15 residues. Germline V gene sequence: CDR1 SGHRS, CDR2 YFSETQ. CDR3 nucleotide sequence: TGCGCCAGCAGCTTGACCAGTGCAACTAATGAAAAACTGTTTTTT. It is translated as CASSLTSATNEKLFF.